This T cell receptor beta chain was documented in a study of regulatory T cells in long-lasting Graves disease. Time point in this sample: newly diagnosed GD, antithyroid drugs for less than 3 months. After RNA was extracted from PBMCs, the TCR library was made from it. Patients all came to the study from an endocrinology department in Xi'an, China. Study-level results: Reduced TCR diversity was observed in persistent Graves' patients versus newly diagnosed patients.

iRepertoire HTBI primers and Arm-PCR of CDR3 regions built TCR beta libraries. TCRdb passed the multiplex PCR reads through MiXCR, listing each CDR3 protein once. Of approximately 400,000 distinct CDR3 sequences listed, about 16% are singletons. This clonotype was seen ten or more times. Its antigen is unidentified. These same data were also listed under a study on T cells in Graves' hyperthyroidism and ophthalmopathy. That study reports: Appearing also in blood were most of the thyroid clonotypes expanded above 0.001.

The sample consisted of peripheral blood mononuclear cells (PBMCs), taken at new diagnosis, from a patient treated with antithyroid drugs. This sequence originates from a young woman with Graves disease.

This CDR3 is CASSRGGAEAFF. CDR3 DNA sequence: TGTGCCAGCAGCCGGGGGGGGGCTGAAGCTTTCTTT. J is TRBJ1-1 and V is TRBV5-6; maybe TRBD1 (5 bases). CDR3 length equals 12 residues. V lost 4 bases and J 6 bases, leaving 10 bases between the germline ends. Germline V CDR1 and CDR2: SGHDT, YYEEEE.